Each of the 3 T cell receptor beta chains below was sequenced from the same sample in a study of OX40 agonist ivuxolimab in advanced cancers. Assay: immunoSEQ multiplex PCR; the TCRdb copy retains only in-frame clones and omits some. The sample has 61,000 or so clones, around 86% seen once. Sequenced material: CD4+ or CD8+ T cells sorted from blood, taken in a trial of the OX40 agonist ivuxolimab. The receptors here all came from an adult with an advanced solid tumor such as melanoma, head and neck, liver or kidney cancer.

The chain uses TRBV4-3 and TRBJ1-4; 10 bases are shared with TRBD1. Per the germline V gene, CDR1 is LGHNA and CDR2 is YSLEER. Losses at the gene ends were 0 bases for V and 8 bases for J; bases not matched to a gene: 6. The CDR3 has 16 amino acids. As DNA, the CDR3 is TGCGCCAGCAGCCAAGATCAGACAGGGGGCGCGGAAAAACTGTTTTTT. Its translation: CASSQDQTGGAEKLFF.

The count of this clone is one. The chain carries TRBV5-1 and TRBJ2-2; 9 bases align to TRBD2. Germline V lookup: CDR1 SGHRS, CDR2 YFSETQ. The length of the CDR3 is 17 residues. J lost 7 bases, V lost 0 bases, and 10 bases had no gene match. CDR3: CASSLVASGAHDGELFF. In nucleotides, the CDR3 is TGCGCCAGCAGCTTGGTGGCTAGCGGGGCCCACGACGGGGAGCTGTTTTTT.

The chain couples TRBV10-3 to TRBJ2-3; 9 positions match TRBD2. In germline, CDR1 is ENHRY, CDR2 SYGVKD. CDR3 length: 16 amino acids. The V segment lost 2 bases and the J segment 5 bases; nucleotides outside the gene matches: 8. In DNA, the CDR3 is TGTGCCATCAGTGAGAGGATAGCGGGGGTTAAAGATACGCAGTATTTT. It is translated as CAISERIAGVKDTQYF.